These 9 T cell receptor beta chains originate from one sample sequenced in a study of identical twins. Each CDR3 protein gets one entry after TCRdb re-called the 5' RACE reads with MiXCR. The top ten clones hold more than 0.5% of a sample with 450,000 or so distinct CDR3 sequences, approximately 14% of them seen once. The data also belong to a second study, concerning yellow fever vaccine responses in identical twins.

What was sequenced was CD4+ T cells sorted from blood. Every receptor here comes from a woman between 18 and 29 years old in good health.

This clonotype was counted between two and nine times. J is TRBJ2-5 and V is TRBV12-3 or TRBV12-4; D is unresolved. Trimming cost V 5 bases and J 7 bases, with 8 bases left between them. This CDR3 spans 11 amino acids. CDR3 nucleotides: TGTGCCAGCAGTGTTTTAGGGACCCAGTACTTC. Translation gives CASSVLGTQYF.

This clonotype was recorded at least ten times. The genes are TRBV7-2 and TRBJ2-1; 10 nucleotides line up with TRBD2. The ends lost 5 bases at V and 3 bases at J; junction bases unmatched: 4. The CDR3 spans 15 residues. The germline CDR1 and CDR2 sequences are SGHTA and FQGNSA. The CDR3 nucleotides read TGTGCCAGCAGCCCTAGCGGGAGAAGCTACAATGAGCAGTTCTTC. Translation: CASSPSGRSYNEQFF.

This clonotype was counted between two and nine times. This chain connects TRBV20-1 to TRBJ2-1; the D gene is possibly TRBD2 (5 bases). This CDR3 has 12 residues. Germline loops: CDR1 DFQATT, CDR2 SNEGSKA (reference sequence). Trimming cost V 5 bases and J 5 bases, with 10 bases left between them. The CDR3 region is CSAGTGNNEQFF. For the CDR3, the DNA is TGCAGTGCTGGAACCGGGAACAATGAGCAGTTCTTC.

The chain combines TRBV6-2 or TRBV6-3 with TRBJ2-7; 11 positions match TRBD2. CDR1 and CDR2 (germline): MNHEY, SVGEGT. The CDR3 extends over 14 amino acids. J gave up 6 bases and V 4 bases, and 5 bases lay outside the gene matches. Here the CDR3 DNA reads TGTGCCAGCAGTTTACTAGCGGGGGAGAGCGAGCAGTACTTC. Translated: CASSLLAGESEQYF.

This clonotype was counted only a few times. The chain is built from TRBV15 and TRBJ2-1; 11 bases are shared with TRBD2. The CDR3 totals 15 residues. After removal of 8 bases from V and 1 base from J, the junction contained 4 bases not matched to a gene. In germline, CDR1 is LNHNV, CDR2 YYDKDF (reference sequence). The CDR3 protein is CATGTSGGSYNEQFF. DNA for the CDR3: TGTGCCACCGGAACTAGCGGGGGTTCCTACAATGAGCAGTTCTTC.

There are a few counts of this clonotype. J is TRBJ2-7 and V is TRBV5-4; maybe TRBD2 (5 bases). The CDR3 contains 15 residues. Germline loops: CDR1 SGHNT, CDR2 YYREEE (reference sequence). The germline V and J ends were trimmed by 0 bases and 0 bases, with 10 bases remaining between them. The CDR3 nucleotides are TGTGCCAGCAGCTTGGAACGGAGGAGCTCCTACGAGCAGTACTTC. As protein: CASSLERRSSYEQYF.

V gene TRBV12-3 or TRBV12-4 combines with J gene TRBJ2-3; tentative D call: TRBD2 (5 bases). There are 14 residues in the CDR3. V dropped 5 bases and J dropped 4 bases, with 13 bases sitting between them. The CDR3 sequence: CASSRGRVADTQYF. CDR3 DNA sequence: TGTGCCAGCAGTCGGGGTAGGGTCGCAGATACGCAGTATTTT.

This chain uses TRBV5-5 with TRBJ2-5; D is unclear. V lost 6 bases and J 4 bases, leaving 10 bases between the germline ends. This CDR3 has 12 amino acids. Germline lookup yields CDR1 SGHKS and CDR2 YYEKEE (reference sequence). The CDR3 sequence is CASNTGPETQYF. DNA for the CDR3: TGTGCCAGCAACACCGGGCCAGAGACCCAGTACTTC.

This clonotype was counted a few times. The genes are TRBV29-1 and TRBJ2-2; TRBD1 might be the D (6 bases). V lost 6 bases and J lost 6, with 14 bases in between. Germline CDR1 is SQVTM and CDR2 is ANQGSEA. CDR3 length: 13 residues. CDR3 amino acids: CSVQGVGSGELFF. CDR3 DNA: TGCAGCGTACAGGGTGTGGGCTCCGGGGAGCTGTTTTTT.